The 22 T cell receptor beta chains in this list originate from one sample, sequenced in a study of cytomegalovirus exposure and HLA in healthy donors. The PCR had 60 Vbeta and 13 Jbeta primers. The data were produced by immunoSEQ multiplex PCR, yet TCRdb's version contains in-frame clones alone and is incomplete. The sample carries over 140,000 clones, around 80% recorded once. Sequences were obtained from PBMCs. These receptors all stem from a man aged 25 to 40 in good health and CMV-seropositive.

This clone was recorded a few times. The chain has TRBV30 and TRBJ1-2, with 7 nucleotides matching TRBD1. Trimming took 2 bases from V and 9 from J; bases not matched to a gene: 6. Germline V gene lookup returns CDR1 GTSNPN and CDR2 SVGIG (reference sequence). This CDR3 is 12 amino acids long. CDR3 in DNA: TGTGCCTGGAGTCAACAGGGGTCGCGCTACACCTTC. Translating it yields CAWSQQGSRYTF. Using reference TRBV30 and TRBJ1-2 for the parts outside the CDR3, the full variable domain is SQTIHQWPATLVQPVGSPLSLECTVEGTSNPNLYWYRQAAGRGLQLLFYSVGIGQISSEVPQNLSASRPQDRQFILSSKKLLLSDSGFYLCAWSQQGSRYTFGSGTRLTVV.

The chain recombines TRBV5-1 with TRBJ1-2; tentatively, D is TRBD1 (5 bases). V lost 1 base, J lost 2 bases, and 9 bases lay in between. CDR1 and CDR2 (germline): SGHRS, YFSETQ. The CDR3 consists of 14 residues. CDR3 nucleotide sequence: TGCGCCAGCAGCTTGATGCCAGGGAACTATGGCTACACCTTC. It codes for CASSLMPGNYGYTF.

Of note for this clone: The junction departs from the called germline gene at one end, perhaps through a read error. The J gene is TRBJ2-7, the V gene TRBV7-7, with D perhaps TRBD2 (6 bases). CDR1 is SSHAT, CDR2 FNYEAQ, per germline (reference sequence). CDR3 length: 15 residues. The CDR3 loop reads CASSLPPRGFVEQYF. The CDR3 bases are TGTGCTAGCAGCTTACCCCCGCGGGGCTTCGTAGAGCAGTACTTC.

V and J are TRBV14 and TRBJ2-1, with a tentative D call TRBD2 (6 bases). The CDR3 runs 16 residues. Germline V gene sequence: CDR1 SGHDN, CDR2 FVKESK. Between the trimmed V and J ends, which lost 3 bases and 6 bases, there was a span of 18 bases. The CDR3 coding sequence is TGTGCCAGCAGCCACGGAGGGCTTAGCGGACCCAATGAGCAGTTCTTC. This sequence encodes CASSHGGLSGPNEQFF.

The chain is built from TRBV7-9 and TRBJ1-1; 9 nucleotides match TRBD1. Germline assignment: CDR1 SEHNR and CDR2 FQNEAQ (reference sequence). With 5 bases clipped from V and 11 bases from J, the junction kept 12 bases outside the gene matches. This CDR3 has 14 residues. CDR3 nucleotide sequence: TGTGCCAGCAGCAACATCGACAGGGGGATTGTCGCTTTCTTT. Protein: CASSNIDRGIVAFF.

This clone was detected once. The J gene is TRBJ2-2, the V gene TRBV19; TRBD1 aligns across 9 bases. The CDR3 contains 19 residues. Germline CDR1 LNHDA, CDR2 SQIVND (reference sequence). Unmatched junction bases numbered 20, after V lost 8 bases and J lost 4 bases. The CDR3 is CASGTTGTGLVSGTGELFF. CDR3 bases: TGTGCCAGTGGGACGACCGGGACAGGGTTAGTTTCGGGCACCGGGGAGCTGTTTTTT.

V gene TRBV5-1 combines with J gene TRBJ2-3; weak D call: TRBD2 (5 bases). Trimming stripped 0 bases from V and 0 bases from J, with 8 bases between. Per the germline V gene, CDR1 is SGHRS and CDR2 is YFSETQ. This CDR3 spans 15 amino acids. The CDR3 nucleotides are TGCGCCAGCAGCTTGGCCGGGGATAGCACAGATACGCAGTATTTT. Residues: CASSLAGDSTDTQYF. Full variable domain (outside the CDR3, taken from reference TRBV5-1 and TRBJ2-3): KAGVTQTPRYLIKTRGQQVTLSCSPISGHRSVSWYQQTPGQGLQFLFEYFSETQRNKGNFPGRFSGRQFSNSRSEMNVSTLELGDSALYLCASSLAGDSTDTQYFGPGTRLTVL.

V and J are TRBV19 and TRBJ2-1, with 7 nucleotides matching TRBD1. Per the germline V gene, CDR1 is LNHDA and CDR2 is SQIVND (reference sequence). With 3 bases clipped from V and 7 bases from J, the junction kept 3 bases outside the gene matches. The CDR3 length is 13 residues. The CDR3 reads CASSMYRGNEQFF. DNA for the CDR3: TGTGCCAGTAGTATGTACAGGGGTAATGAGCAGTTCTTC.

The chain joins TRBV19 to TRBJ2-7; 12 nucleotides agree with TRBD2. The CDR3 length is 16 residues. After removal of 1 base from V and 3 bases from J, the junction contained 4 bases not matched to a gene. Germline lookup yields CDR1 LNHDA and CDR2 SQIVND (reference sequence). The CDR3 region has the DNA TGTGCCAGTAGTATAGGCGGACTAGCGGGGAGCTACGAGCAGTACTTC. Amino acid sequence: CASSIGGLAGSYEQYF.

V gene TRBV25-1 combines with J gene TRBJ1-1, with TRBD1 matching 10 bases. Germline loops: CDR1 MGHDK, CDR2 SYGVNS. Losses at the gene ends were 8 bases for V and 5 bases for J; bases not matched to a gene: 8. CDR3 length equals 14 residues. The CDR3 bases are TGTGCCAGCGGACCCGACAGGGGGCGAACTGAAGCTTTCTTT. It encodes CASGPDRGRTEAFF.

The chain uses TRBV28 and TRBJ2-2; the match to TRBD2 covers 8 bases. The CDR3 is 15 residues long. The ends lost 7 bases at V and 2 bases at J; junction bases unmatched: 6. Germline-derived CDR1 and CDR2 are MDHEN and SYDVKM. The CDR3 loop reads CASTPGGVNTGELFF. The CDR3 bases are TGTGCCAGCACCCCGGGGGGGGTTAACACCGGGGAGCTGTTTTTT.

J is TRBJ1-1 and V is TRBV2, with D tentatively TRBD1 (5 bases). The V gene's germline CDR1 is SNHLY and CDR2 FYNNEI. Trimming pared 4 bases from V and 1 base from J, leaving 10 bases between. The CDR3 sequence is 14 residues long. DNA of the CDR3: TGTGCCAGCAGTGCATCAGGGCCGAACACTGAAGCTTTCTTT. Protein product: CASSASGPNTEAFF. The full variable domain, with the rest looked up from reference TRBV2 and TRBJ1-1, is EPEVTQTPSHQVTQMGQEVILRCVPISNHLYFYWYRQILGQKVEFLVSFYNNEISEKSEIFDDQFSVERPDGSNFTLKIRSTKLEDSAMYFCASSASGPNTEAFFGQGTRLTVV.

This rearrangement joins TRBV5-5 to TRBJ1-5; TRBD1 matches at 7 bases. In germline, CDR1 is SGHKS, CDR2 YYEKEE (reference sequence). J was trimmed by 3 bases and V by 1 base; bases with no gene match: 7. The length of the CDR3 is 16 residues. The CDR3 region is CASSLLLTGFNQPQHF. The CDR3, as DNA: TGTGCCAGCAGCTTGCTGTTGACAGGGTTCAATCAGCCCCAGCATTTT.

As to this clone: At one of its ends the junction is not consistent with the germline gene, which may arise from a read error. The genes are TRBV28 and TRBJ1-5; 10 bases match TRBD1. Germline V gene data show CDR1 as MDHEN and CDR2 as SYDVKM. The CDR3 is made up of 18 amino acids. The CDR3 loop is CASSGQGDTVRTNRPQHF. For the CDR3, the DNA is TGTGCCAGCAGTGGACAGGGGGATACGGTTCGGACGAATCGGCCCCAGCATTTT.

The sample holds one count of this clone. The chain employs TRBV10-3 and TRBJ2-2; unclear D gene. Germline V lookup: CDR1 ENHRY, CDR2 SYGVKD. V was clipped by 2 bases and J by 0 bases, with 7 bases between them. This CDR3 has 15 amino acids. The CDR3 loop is CAISEAPANTGELFF. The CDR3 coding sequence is TGTGCCATCAGTGAGGCCCCGGCGAACACCGGGGAGCTGTTTTTT.

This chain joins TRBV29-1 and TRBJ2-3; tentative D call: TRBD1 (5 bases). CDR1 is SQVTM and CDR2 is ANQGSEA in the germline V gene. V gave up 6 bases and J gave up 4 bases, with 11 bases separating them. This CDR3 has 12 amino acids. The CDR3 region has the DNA TGCAGCGTCGAGAAACAGGCAGATACGCAGTATTTT. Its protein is CSVEKQADTQYF.

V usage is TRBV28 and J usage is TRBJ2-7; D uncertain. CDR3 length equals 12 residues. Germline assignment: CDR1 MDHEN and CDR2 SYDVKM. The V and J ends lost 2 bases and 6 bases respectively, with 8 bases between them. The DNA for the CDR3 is TGTGCCAGCAGTTTAGTACTGAGCGAGCAGTACTTC. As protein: CASSLVLSEQYF.

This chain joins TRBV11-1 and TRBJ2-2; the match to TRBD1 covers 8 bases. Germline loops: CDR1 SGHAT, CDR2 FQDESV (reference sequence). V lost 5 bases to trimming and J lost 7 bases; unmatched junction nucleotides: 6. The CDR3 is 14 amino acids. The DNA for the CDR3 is TGTGCCAGCAGCCCCCAGGGGGCGGGCGGGGAGCTGTTTTTT. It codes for CASSPQGAGGELFF.

CDR3 bases: TGTGCCAGCAGGGCGGGACAGAGAAAAAACATTCAGTACTTC. It codes for CASRAGQRKNIQYF. V gene TRBV28 combines with J gene TRBJ2-4; D perhaps matches TRBD1 (7 bases). The V gene's germline CDR1 is MDHEN and CDR2 SYDVKM. The CDR3 is 14 amino acids. V shed 6 bases and J shed 4 bases, with 13 bases lying between them.

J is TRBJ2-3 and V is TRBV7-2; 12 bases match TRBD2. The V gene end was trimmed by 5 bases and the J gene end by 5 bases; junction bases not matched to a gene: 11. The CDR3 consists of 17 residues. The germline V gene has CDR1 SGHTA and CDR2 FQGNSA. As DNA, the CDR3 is TGTGCCAGCAGCCTAACACCGACTAGCGGGAGCTTAGATACGCAGTATTTT. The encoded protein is CASSLTPTSGSLDTQYF.

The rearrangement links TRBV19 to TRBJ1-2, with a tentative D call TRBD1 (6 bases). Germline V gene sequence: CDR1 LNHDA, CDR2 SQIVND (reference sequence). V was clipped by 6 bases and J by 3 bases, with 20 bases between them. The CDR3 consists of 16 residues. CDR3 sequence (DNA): TGTGCCAGTAGGGACCCTCAGGGGTTCTATGACTATGGCTACACCTTC. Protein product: CASRDPQGFYDYGYTF.

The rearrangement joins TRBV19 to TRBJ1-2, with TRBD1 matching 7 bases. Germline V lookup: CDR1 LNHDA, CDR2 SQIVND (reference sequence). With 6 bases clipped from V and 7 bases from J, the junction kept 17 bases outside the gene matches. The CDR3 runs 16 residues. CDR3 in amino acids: CASRKRDRGSVGGYTF. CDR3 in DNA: TGTGCCAGTAGAAAACGGGACAGAGGTTCGGTTGGTGGCTACACCTTC.